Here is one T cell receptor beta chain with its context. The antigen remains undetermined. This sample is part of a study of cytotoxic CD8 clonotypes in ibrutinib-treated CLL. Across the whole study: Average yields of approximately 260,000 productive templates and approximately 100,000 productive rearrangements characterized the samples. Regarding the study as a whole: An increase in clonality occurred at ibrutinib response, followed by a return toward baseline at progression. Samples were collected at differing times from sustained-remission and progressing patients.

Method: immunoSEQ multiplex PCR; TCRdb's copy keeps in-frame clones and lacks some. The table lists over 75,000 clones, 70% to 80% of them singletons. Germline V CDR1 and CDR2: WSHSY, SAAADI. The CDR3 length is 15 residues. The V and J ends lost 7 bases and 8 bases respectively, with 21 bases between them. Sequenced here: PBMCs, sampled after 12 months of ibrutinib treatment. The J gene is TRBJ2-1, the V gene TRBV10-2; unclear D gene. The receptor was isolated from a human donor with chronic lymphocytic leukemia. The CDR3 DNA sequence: TGCGCCAGCACCCCGTCAGGCCCGATTGCCCATGAGCAGTTCTTC. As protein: CASTPSGPIAHEQFF.